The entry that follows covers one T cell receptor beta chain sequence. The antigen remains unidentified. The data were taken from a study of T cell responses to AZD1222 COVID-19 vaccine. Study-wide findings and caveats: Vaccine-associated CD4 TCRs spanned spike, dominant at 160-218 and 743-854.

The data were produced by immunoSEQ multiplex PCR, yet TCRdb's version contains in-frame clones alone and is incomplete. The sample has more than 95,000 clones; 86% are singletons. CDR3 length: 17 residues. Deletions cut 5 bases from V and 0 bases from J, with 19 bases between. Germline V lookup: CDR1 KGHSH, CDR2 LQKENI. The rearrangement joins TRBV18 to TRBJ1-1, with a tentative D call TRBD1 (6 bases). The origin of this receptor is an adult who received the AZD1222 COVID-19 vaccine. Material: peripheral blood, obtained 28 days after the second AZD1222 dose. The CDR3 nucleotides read TGTGCCAGCTCATCTAACCAGGGGTTCCGCATGAACACTGAAGCTTTCTTT. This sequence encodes CASSSNQGFRMNTEAFF.